What follows is one T cell receptor (beta chain) and its context. The data derive from a study of blood T cells in healthy people across ages. A second PCR of roughly 7 to 11 cycles used a sample-barcoded 5' primer and a J-beta primer mix. TCRdb re-analysed the 5' RACE reads in MiXCR, keeping a single row per CDR3 protein. The data show about 780,000 distinct CDR3 sequences, 35% to 50% seen once. There are 11 residues in the CDR3. The germline gives CDR1 DFQATT, CDR2 SNEGSKA (reference sequence). The J segment lost 13 bases and the V segment lost 4 bases, leaving 5 bases of the junction unmatched. This receptor was taken from an elderly man in good health. The chain links TRBV20-1 to TRBJ2-1; 9 nucleotides align to TRBD2. Specimen: blood. DNA for the CDR3: TGCAGTGCTAACGAGCGGGAGGACCAGTTCTTC. It specifies CSANEREDQFF.